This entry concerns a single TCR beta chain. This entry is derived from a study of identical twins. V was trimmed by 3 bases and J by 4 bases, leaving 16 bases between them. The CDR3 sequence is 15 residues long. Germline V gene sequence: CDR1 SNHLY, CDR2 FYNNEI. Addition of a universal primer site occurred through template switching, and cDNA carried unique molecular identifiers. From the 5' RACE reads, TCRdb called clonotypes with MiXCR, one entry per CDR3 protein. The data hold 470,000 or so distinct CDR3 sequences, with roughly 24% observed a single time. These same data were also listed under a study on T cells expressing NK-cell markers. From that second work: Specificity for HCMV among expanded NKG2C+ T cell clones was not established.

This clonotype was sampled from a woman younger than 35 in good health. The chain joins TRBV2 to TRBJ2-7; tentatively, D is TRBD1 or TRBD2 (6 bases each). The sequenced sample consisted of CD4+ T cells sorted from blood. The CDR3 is CASSEKGGHSYEQYF. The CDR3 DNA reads TGTGCCAGCAGTGAGAAGGGGGGACACTCTTACGAGCAGTACTTC.